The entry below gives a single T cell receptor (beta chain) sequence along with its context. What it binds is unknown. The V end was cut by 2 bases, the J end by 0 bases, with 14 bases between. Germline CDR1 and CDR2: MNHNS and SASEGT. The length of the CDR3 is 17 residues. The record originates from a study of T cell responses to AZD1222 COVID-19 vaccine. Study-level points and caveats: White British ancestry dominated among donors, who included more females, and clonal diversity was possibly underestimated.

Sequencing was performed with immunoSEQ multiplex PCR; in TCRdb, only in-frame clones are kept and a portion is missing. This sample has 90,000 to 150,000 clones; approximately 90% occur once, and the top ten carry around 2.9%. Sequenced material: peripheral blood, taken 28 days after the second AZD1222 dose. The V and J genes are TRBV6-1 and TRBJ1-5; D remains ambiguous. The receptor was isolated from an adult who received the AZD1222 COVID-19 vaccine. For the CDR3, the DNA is TGTGCCAGCAGTGAAAGATCTTACCTCTATAGCAATCAGCCCCAGCATTTT. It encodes CASSERSYLYSNQPQHF.